This T cell receptor (beta chain) comes out of a study of cytomegalovirus exposure and HLA in healthy donors. Study results and limitations: In a later analysis, donors in an Asian-associated ancestry cluster reportedly had fewer N-insertions in productive TCRs than the cohort mean.

Primers for the PCR totalled 60 Vbeta and 13 Jbeta. Here immunoSEQ multiplex PCR was the method, and the copy in TCRdb shows in-frame clones only, minus some. Of 150,000 or so clones in the sample, less than 80% were seen once. This clone has more than one count but fewer than ten. Its antigen remains unknown. Healthy bone marrow donors supplied every sample. Looked up from germline, CDR1 is LGHNA and CDR2 is YNFKEQ. V was clipped by 4 bases and J by 7 bases; unmatched bases: 7. The CDR3 consists of 15 residues. The V and J genes are TRBV4-2 and TRBJ1-6, with TRBD1 identical over 7 bases. The sample taken for sequencing was PBMCs. The source of this sequence is a man aged 30-40 years in good health and CMV-seronegative. Here the CDR3 reads CASSRRQGSNSPLHF. The CDR3 nucleotides read TGTGCCAGCAGCCGAAGACAGGGTAGCAATTCACCCCTCCACTTT.